The source of this T cell receptor beta chain is a study of cytomegalovirus exposure and HLA in healthy donors. Background on the study: Early released data comprised 80 million or so unique TCRs from HLA-typed donors.

Whole-study results and caveats: Presence/absence analysis assumed near-uniform sequencing depth across donors.

Trimming took 4 bases from V and 5 from J; bases not matched to a gene: 14. CDR3 length equals 16 residues. Germline assignment: CDR1 SGHRS and CDR2 YFSETQ. PCR employed 60 Vbeta and 13 Jbeta primers. Original processing notes: Among the unique TCR beta chains that a later analysis counted, around 72 million in all, roughly 11 million were shared. Method: immunoSEQ multiplex PCR; TCRdb's copy keeps in-frame clones and lacks some. D and trimming were read from the DNA, whereas the V and J calls and clone size are those reported in that table. The data contain over 200,000 clones, about 85% of them seen just once; the ten biggest clones take up 1% to 1.5%. On this clone itself: Its matching antigen is unknown.

Sample: PBMCs. This sequence originates from a human donor in good health. The genes are TRBV5-1 and TRBJ1-2, with 7 bases matching TRBD1. The chain's CDR3 is CASSISTIGQAYGYTF. In nucleotides, the CDR3 is TGCGCCAGCAGCATATCAACTATAGGACAGGCATATGGCTACACCTTC.